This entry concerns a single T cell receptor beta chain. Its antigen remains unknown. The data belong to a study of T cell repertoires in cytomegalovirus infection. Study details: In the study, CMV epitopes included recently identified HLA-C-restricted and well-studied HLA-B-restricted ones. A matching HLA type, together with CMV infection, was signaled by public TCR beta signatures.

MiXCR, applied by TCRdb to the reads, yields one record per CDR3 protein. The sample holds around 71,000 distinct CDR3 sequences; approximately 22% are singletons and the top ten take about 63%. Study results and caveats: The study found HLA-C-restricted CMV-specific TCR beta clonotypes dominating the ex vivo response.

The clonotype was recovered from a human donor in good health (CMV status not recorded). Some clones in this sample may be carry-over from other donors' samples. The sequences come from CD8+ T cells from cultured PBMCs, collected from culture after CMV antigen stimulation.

Here the CDR3 reads CASSAEVGDEQYF. The CDR3 DNA is TGTGCCAGCAGCGCGGAGGTCGGCGACGAGCAGTACTTC. The chain combines TRBV2 with TRBJ2-7; D is perhaps TRBD2 (5 bases). The V gene lost 6 bases and the J gene lost 5 bases, with 14 bases spanning the gap. This CDR3 comprises 13 residues. The germline gives CDR1 SNHLY, CDR2 FYNNEI.